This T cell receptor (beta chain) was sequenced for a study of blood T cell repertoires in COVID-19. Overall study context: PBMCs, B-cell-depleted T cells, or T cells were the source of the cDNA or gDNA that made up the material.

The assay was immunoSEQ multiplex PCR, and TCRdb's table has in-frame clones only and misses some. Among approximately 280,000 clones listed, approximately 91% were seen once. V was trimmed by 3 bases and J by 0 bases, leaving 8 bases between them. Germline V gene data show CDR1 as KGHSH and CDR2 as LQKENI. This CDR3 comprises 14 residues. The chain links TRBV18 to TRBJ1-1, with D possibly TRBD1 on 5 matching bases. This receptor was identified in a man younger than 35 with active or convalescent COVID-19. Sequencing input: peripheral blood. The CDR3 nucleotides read TGTGCCAGCTCACCGGGGCTCTTGAACACTGAAGCTTTCTTT. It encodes CASSPGLLNTEAFF.